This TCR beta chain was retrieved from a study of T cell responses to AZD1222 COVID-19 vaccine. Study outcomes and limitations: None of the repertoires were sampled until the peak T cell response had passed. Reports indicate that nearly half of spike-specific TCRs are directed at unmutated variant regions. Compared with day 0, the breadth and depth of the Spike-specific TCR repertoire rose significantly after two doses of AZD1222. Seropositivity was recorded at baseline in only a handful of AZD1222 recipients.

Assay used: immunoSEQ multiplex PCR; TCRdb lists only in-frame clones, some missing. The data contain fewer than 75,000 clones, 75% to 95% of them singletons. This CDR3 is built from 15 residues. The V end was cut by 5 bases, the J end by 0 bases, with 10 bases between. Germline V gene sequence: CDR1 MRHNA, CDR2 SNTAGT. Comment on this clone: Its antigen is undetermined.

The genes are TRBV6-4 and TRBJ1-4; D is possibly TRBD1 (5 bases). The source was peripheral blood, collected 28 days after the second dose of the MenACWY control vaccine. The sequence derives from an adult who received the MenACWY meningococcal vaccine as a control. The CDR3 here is CASSNRRPTNEKLFF. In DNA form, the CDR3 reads TGTGCCAGCAGTAACAGGAGACCAACTAATGAAAAACTGTTTTTT.